Given below is one TCR beta chain in context. The source of the sample is a study of chemoradiotherapy in HPV16-positive cancers. J gave up 1 base and V 7 bases, and 3 bases lay outside the gene matches. Germline V gene sequence: CDR1 SQVTM, CDR2 ANQGSEA. The CDR3 has 13 amino acids. TCRdb keeps only in-frame clones here, not all; method: immunoSEQ multiplex PCR. The table has more than 10,000 clones, approximately 85% seen once; the top ten hold under 7%. This sequence was found in a human donor with HPV-associated anogenital cancer. The chain employs TRBV29-1 and TRBJ2-3; 9 bases are a match to TRBD1. The specimen was blood, collected from a patient who underwent chemoradiotherapy. The CDR3 here is CSARTGGTDTQYF. CDR3 coding DNA: TGCAGCGCCCGGACAGGGGGCACAGATACGCAGTATTTT.